This T cell receptor beta chain was recorded in a study of cytomegalovirus exposure and HLA in healthy donors. It was healthy bone marrow donors who served as donors. The primer mix had 60 Vbeta and 13 Jbeta primers. Repertoires were generated with immunoSEQ multiplex PCR, while TCRdb's copy carries only in-frame clones and drops some. The top ten hold 18% of the sample, which has about 75,000 clones, roughly 82% seen once. The CDR3 is 14 residues long. V lost 5 bases, J lost 7 bases, and 3 bases stayed unmatched. From germline, CDR1 is SEHNR and CDR2 FQNEAQ (reference sequence). The V call is TRBV7-9, the J call TRBJ2-5; 14 bases match TRBD2. The sample consisted of PBMCs. The TCR sequence derives from a man aged 65 to 85 in good health and CMV-seropositive. CDR3 sequence reads: CASSRLAGGMTQYF. Written as DNA, the CDR3 is TGTGCCAGCAGCCGACTAGCGGGGGGGATGACCCAGTACTTC.